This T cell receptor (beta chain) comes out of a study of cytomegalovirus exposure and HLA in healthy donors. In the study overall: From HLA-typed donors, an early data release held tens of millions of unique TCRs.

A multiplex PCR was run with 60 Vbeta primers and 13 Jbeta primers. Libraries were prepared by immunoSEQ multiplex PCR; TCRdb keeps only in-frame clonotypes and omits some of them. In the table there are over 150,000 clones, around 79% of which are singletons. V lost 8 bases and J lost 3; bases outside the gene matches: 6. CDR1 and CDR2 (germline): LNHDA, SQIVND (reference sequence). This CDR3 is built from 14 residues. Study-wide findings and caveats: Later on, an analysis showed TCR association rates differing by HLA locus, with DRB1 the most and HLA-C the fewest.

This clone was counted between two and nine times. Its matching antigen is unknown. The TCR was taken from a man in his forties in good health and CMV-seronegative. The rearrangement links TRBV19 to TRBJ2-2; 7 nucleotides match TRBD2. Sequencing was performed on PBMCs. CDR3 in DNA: TGTGCCAGTTCCTCGGGGAGGGACACCGGGGAGCTGTTTTTT. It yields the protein CASSSGRDTGELFF.